Shown below are 6 T cell receptor beta chains from a single sample sequenced in a study of blood T cell repertoires in COVID-19. Sequenced by immunoSEQ multiplex PCR; TCRdb stores in-frame clones only, minus some. The data contain about 250,000 clones, approximately 82% of them singletons. Sequencing input: peripheral blood. The receptors shown here come from a man at least 80 years old with acute or convalescent COVID-19.

The CDR3: CAISGRGRDTGELFF. Written as DNA, the CDR3 is TGTGCCATCAGTGGCAGGGGGCGAGACACCGGGGAGCTGTTTTTT. This chain connects TRBV10-3 to TRBJ2-2; 8 bases fit TRBD1. Trimming removed 4 bases from V and 3 bases from J; junction bases left unmatched: 4. Per germline, CDR1 ENHRY and CDR2 SYGVKD. The CDR3 spans 15 residues.

Worth noting for this clone: The sample carries other DNA sequences with the same CDR3. The chain couples TRBV5-1 to TRBJ2-7; D remains unclear. The CDR3 is 13 residues long. From germline, CDR1 is SGHRS and CDR2 YFSETQ. V lost 0 bases and J 0 bases, leaving 4 bases between the germline ends. The DNA of the CDR3 is TGCGCCAGCAGCTTGGCGAGCTCCTACGAGCAGTACTTC. Amino acids: CASSLASSYEQYF.

Only a few counts were recorded for this clone. The CDR3 loop reads CASSDSDSWLSGAFF. The DNA for the CDR3 is TGTGCCAGCAGTGACTCGGACAGTTGGTTAAGTGGAGCTTTCTTT. The rearrangement links TRBV25-1 to TRBJ1-1, with D maybe TRBD1 (6 bases). The CDR3 extends over 15 amino acids. Trimming cost V 3 bases and J 10 bases, with 21 bases left between them. Per germline, CDR1 MGHDK and CDR2 SYGVNS.

This clone has a single count. The CDR3 DNA is TGTGCCAGCAGGCCGAACCCCGGGGGAGATACGCAGTATTTT. This sequence encodes CASRPNPGGDTQYF. This sequence joins TRBV5-4 and TRBJ2-3, with D maybe TRBD2 (6 bases). With 5 bases removed from V and 5 bases from J, the gap between germline ends came to 15 bases. The CDR3 is 14 residues long. Germline-derived CDR1 and CDR2 are SGHNT and YYREEE (reference sequence).

The chain carries TRBV4-1 and TRBJ2-5; 10 positions match TRBD1. The CDR3 is made up of 15 amino acids. Germline V gives CDR1 MGHRA, CDR2 YSYEKL. Trimming cost V 4 bases and J 5 bases; bases outside gene matches: 7. Here the CDR3 reads CASSRDRGWRETQYF. In DNA form, the CDR3 reads TGCGCCAGCAGCCGGGACAGGGGTTGGCGGGAGACCCAGTACTTC.

This clone was counted between two and nine times. This rearrangement joins TRBV5-1 to TRBJ2-7; the match to TRBD2 covers 9 bases. Germline V gene sequence: CDR1 SGHRS, CDR2 YFSETQ. The CDR3 is 15 residues long. J was trimmed by 2 bases and V by 0 bases; bases with no gene match: 3. For the CDR3, the DNA is TGCGCCAGCAGCTTGGCCGCGGGAGGGGCCTACGAGCAGTACTTC. Translation gives CASSLAAGGAYEQYF.